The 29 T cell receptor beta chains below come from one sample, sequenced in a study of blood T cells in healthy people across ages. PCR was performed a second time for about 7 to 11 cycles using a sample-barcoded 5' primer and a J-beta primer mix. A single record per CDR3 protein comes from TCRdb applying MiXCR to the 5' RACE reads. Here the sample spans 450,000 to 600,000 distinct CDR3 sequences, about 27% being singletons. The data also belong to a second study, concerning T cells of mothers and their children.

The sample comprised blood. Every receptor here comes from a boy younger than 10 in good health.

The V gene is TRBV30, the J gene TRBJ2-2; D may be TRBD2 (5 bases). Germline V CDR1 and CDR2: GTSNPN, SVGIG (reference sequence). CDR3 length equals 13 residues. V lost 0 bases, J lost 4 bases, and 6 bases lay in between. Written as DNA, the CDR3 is TGTGCCTGGAGTGTCGGAGGCACCGGGGAGCTGTTTTTT. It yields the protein CAWSVGGTGELFF.

The CDR3 DNA reads as TGTGCTAGTGGTTTGGGGGGACTATCCAACAATGAGCAGTTCTTC. This sequence encodes CASGLGGLSNNEQFF. The chain couples TRBV12-5 to TRBJ2-1; TRBD2 matches 7 bases. The V segment lost 1 base and the J segment 5 bases; nucleotides outside the gene matches: 5. The CDR3 is 15 residues long. Germline assignment: CDR1 LGHNT and CDR2 FRNRAP.

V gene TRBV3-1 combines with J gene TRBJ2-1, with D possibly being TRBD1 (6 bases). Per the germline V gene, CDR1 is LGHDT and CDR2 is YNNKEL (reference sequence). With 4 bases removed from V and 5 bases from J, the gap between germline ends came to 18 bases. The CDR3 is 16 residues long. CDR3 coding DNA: TGTGCCAGCAGCCCGAACTGGGACACGACCCACAATGAGCAGTTCTTC. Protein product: CASSPNWDTTHNEQFF.

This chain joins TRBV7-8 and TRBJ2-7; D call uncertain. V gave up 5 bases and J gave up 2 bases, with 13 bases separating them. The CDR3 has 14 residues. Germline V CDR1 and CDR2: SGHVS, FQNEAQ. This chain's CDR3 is CASSPTVAPYEQYF. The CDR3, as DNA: TGTGCCAGCAGCCCCACCGTGGCGCCCTACGAGCAGTACTTC.

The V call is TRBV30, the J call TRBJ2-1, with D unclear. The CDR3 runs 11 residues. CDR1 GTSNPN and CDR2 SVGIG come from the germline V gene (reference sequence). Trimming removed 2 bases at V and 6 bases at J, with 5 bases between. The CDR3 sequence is CAWSFSNEQFF. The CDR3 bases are TGTGCCTGGAGTTTCAGCAATGAGCAGTTCTTC.

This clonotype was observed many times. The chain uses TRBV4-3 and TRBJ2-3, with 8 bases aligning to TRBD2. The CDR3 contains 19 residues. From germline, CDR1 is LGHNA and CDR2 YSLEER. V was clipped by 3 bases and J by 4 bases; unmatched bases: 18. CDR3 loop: CASSHSLAGPTGVADTQYF. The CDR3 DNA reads TGCGCCAGCAGCCACTCCCTAGCGGGCCCGACGGGGGTCGCAGATACGCAGTATTTT.

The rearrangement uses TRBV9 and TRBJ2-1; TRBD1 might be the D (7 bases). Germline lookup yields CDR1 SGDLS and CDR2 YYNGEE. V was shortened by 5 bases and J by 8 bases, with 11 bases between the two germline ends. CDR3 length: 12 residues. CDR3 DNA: TGTGCCAGCAGTTCCAGGGGGGATGAGCAGTTCTTC. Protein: CASSSRGDEQFF.

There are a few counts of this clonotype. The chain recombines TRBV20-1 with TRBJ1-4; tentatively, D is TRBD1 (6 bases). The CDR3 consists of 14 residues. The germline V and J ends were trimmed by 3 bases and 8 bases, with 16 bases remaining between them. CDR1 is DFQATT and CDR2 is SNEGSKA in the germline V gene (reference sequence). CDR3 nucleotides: TGCAGTGCTAGGCTGGACAGTTTGGGAGAAAAACTGTTTTTT. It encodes CSARLDSLGEKLFF.

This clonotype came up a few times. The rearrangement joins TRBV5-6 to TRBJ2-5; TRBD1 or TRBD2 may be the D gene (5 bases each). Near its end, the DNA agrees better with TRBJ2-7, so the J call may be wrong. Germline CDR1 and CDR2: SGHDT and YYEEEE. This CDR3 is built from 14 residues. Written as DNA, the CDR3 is TGTGCCAGCAGCGTTTACGGGGACCACTACGAGCAGTACTTC. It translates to CASSVYGDHYEQYF.

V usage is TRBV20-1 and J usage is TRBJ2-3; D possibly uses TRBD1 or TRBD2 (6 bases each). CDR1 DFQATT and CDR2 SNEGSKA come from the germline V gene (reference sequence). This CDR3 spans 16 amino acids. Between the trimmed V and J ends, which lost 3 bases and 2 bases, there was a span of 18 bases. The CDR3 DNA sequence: TGCAGTGCTAGGCTCCCCCGGGGGCTTGACACAGATACGCAGTATTTT. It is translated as CSARLPRGLDTDTQYF.

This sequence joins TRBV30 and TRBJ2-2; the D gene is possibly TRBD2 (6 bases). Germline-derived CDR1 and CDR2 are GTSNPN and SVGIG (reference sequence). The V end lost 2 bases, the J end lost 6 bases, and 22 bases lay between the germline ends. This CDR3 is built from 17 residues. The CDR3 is CAWSHPRSGLRAGELFF. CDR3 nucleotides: TGTGCCTGGAGTCACCCCCGGAGCGGGCTTCGAGCCGGGGAGCTGTTTTTT. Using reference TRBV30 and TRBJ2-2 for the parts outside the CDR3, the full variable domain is SQTIHQWPATLVQPVGSPLSLECTVEGTSNPNLYWYRQAAGRGLQLLFYSVGIGQISSEVPQNLSASRPQDRQFILSSKKLLLSDSGFYLCAWSHPRSGLRAGELFFGEGSRLTVL.

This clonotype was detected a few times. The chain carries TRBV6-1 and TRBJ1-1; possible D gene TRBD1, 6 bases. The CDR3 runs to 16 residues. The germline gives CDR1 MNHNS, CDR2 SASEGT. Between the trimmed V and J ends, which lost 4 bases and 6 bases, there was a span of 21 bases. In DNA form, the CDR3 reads TGTGCCAGCAGTGCGCCTAGGGGGGGGCCGGGCGCTGAAGCTTTCTTT. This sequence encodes CASSAPRGGPGAEAFF.

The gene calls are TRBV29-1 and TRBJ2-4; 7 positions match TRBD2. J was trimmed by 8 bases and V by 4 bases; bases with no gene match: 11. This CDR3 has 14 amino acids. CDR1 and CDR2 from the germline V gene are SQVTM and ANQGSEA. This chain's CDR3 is CSVVRYGSGDIQYF. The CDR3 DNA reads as TGCAGCGTTGTTCGGTATGGCAGCGGGGACATTCAGTACTTC.

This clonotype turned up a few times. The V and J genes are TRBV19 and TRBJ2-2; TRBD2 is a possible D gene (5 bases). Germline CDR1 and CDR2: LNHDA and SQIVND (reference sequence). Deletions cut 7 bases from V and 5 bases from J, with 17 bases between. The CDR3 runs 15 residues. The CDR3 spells CASTLGSRGTGELFF. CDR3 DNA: TGTGCCAGTACTTTGGGGAGCCGTGGGACCGGGGAGCTGTTTTTT.

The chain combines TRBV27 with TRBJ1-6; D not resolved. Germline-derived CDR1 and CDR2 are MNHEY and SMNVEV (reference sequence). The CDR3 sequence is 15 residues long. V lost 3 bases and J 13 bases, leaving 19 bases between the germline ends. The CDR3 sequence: CASSFYLGSITPLHF. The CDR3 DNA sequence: TGTGCCAGCAGTTTCTATCTGGGTTCCATTACTCCCCTCCACTTT.

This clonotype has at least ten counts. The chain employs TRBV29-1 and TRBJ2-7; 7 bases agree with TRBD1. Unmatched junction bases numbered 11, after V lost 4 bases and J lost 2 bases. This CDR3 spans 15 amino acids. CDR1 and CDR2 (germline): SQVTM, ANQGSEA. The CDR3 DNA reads TGCAGCGTTGTAAACAGGGGCGCCGTAACCTACGAGCAGTACTTC. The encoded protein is CSVVNRGAVTYEQYF.

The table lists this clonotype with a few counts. This CDR3 is CASSWDRGDEQYF. The CDR3 DNA reads TGTGCCAGCAGTTGGGACAGGGGTGACGAGCAGTACTTC. The chain uses TRBV27 and TRBJ2-5, with 10 bases identical to TRBD1. The DNA end is more similar to TRBJ2-7, so the J call may be wrong. The CDR3 runs to 13 residues. Per the germline V gene, CDR1 is MNHEY and CDR2 is SMNVEV (reference sequence).

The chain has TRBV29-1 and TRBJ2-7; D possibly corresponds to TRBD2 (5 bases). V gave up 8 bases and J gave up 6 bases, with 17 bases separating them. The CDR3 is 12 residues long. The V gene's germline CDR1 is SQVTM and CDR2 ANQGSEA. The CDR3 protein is CSSRDPGGEQYF. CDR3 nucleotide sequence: TGCAGCTCCCGGGATCCGGGCGGCGAGCAGTACTTC.

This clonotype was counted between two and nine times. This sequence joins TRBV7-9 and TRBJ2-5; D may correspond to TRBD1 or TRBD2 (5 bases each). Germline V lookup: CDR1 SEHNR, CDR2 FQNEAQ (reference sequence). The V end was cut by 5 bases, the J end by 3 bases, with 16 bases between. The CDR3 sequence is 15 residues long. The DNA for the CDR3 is TGTGCCAGCAGCATGTGGGACCGAGGCGAAGAGACCCAGTACTTC. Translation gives CASSMWDRGEETQYF.

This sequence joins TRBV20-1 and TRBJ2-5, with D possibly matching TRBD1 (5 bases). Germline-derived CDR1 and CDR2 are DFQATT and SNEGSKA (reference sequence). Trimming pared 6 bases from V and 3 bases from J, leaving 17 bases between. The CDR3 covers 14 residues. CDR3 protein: CSAQVGAGEETQYF. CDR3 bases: TGCAGTGCCCAAGTAGGGGCAGGTGAAGAGACCCAGTACTTC.

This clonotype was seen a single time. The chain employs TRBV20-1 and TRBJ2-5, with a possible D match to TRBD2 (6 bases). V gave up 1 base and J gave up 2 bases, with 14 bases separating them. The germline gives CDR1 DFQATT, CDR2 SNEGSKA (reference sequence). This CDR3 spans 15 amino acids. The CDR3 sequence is CSARGIGRGQETQYF. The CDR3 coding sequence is TGCAGTGCTAGAGGGATCGGGCGGGGTCAAGAGACCCAGTACTTC.

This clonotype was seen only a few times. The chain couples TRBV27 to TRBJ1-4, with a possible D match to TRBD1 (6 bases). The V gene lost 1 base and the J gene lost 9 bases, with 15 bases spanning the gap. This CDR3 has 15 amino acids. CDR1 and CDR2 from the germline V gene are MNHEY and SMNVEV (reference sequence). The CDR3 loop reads CASSLFPGQWKKLFF. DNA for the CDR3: TGTGCCAGCAGTTTATTTCCAGGACAGTGGAAAAAACTGTTTTTT.

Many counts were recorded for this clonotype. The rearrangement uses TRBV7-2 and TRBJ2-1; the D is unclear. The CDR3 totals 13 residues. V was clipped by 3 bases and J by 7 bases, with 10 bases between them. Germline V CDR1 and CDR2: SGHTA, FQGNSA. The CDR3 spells CASSLANRNEQFF. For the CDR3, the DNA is TGTGCCAGCAGCTTGGCTAATAGGAATGAGCAGTTCTTC.

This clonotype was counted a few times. CDR3 residues: CASSQDHGAVHGYTF. The CDR3 DNA sequence: TGCGCCAGCAGCCAAGATCACGGGGCTGTCCATGGCTACACCTTC. V is TRBV4-3 and J is TRBJ1-2; D perhaps matches TRBD1 (5 bases). Per germline, CDR1 LGHNA and CDR2 YSLEER. Trimming shortened V by 0 bases and J by 6 bases, and 14 bases separated the two germline ends. This CDR3 region has 15 residues.

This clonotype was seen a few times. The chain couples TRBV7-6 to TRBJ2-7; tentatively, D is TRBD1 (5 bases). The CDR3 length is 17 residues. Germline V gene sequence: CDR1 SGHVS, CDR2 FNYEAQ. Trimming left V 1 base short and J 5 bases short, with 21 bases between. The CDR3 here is CASSLGQGFLGSHEQYF. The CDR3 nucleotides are TGTGCCAGCAGCTTAGGGCAGGGCTTCCTAGGGTCCCACGAGCAGTACTTC.

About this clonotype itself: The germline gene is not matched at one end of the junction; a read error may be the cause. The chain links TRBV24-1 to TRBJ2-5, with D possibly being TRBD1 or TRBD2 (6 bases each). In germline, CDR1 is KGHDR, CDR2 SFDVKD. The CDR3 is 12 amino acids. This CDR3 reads CATSDEGGHQDF. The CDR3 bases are TGTGCCACCAGTGATGAGGGGGGACATCAGGACTTC.

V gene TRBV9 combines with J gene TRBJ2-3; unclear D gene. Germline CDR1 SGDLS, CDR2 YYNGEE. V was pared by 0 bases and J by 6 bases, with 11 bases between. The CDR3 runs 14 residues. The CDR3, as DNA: TGTGCCAGCAGCGTAGAGGTACTGGCTGATACGCAGTATTTT. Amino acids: CASSVEVLADTQYF.

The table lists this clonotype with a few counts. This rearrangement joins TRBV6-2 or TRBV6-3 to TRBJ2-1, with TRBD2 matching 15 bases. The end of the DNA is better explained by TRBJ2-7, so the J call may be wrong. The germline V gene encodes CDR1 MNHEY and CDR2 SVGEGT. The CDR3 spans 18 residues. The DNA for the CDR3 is TGTGCCAGCAGATCCGGGACTAGCGGGGGGATCGACTCCTACGAGCAGTACTTC. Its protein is CASRSGTSGGIDSYEQYF.

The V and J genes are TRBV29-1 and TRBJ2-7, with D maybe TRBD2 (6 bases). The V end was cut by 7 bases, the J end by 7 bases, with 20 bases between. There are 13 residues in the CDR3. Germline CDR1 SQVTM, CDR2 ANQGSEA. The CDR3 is CSAGRTGAREQYF. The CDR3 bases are TGCAGCGCAGGACGTACGGGAGCCCGGGAGCAGTACTTC.